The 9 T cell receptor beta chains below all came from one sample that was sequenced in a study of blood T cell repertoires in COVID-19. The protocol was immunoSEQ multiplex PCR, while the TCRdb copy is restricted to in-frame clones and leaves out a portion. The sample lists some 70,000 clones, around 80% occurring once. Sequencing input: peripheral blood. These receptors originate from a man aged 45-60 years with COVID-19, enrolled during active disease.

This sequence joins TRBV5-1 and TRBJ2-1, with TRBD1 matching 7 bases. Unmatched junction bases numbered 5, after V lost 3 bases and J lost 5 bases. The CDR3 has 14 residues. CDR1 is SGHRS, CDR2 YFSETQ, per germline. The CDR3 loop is CASSSGQVNNEQFF. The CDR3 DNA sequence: TGCGCCAGCAGCTCAGGACAGGTAAACAATGAGCAGTTCTTC.

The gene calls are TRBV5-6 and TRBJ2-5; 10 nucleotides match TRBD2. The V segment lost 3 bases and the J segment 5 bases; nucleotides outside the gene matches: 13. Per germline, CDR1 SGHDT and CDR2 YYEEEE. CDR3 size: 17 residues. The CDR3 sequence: CASSYRTSGSKIETQYF. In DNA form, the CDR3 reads TGTGCCAGCAGCTACCGGACTAGCGGCTCTAAAATTGAGACCCAGTACTTC.

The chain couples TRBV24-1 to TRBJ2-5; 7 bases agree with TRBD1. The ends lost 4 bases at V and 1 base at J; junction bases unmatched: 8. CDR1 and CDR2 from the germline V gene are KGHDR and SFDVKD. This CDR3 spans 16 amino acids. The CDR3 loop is CATSDRMTGTQETQYF. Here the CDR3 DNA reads TGTGCCACCAGTGACCGAATGACAGGGACCCAAGAGACCCAGTACTTC.

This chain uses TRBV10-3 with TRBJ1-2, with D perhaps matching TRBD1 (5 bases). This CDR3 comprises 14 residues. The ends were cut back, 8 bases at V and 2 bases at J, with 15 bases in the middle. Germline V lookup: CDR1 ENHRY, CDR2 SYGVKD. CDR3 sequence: CAIGSSGSNYGYTF. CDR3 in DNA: TGTGCCATCGGCTCGTCAGGGTCAAACTATGGCTACACCTTC.

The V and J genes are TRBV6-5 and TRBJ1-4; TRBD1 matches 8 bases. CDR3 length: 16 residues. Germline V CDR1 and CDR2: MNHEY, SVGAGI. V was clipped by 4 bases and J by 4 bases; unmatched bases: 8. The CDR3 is CASSSWTGNSNEKLFF. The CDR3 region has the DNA TGTGCCAGCAGTTCCTGGACAGGGAATAGTAATGAAAAACTGTTTTTT.

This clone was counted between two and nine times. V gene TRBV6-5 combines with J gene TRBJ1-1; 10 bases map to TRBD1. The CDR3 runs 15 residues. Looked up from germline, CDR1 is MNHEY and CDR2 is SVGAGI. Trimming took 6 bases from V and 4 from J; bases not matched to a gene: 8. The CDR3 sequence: CASRARQGAATEAFF. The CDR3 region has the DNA TGTGCCAGCAGGGCGAGACAGGGGGCGGCCACTGAAGCTTTCTTT.

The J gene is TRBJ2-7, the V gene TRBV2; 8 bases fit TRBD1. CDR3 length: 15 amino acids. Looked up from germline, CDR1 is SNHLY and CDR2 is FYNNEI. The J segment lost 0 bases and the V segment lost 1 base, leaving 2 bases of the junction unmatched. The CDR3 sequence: CASSEGTGNSYEQYF. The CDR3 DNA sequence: TGTGCCAGCAGTGAAGGGACAGGGAACTCCTACGAGCAGTACTTC.

CDR3 nucleotides: TGCAGTGCTAGTCGTCGGGGATCGAATCAGCCCCAGCATTTT. This encodes CSASRRGSNQPQHF. V gene TRBV20-1 combines with J gene TRBJ1-5; D not resolved. The V end was cut by 3 bases, the J end by 4 bases, with 13 bases between. Germline-derived CDR1 and CDR2 are DFQATT and SNEGSKA (reference sequence). The length of the CDR3 is 14 residues.

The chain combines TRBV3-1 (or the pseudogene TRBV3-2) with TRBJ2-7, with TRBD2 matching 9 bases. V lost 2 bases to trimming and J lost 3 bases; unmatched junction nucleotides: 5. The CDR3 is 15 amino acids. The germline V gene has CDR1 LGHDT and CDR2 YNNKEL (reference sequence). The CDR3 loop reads CASSQTGTSIYEQYF. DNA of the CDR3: TGTGCCAGCAGCCAAACCGGGACTAGCATCTACGAGCAGTACTTC.